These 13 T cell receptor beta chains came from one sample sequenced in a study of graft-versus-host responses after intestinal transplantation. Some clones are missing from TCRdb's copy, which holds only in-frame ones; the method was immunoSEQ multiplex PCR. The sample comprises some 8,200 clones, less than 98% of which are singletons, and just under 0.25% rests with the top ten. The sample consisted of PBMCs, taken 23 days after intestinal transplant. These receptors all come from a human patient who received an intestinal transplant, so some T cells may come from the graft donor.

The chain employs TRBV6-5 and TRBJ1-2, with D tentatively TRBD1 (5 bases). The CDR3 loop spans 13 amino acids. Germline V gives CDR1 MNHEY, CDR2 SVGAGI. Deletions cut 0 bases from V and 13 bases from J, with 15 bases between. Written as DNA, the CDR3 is TGTGCCAGCAGTTACTCGAACAGGTGGGGAAGCACCTTC. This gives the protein CASSYSNRWGSTF.

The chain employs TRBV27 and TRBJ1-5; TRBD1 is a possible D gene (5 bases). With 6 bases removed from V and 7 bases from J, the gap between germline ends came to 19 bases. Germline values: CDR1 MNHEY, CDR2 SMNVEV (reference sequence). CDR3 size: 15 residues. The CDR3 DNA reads TGTGCCAGCAGCCCTGTAATGGGACTAGGGCAGCCCCAGCATTTT. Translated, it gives CASSPVMGLGQPQHF.

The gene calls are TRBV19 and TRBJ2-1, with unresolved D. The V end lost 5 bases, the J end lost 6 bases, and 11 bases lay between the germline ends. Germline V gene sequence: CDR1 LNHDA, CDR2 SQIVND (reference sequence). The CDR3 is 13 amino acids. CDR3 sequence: CASSPDWGNEQFF. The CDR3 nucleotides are TGTGCCAGTAGTCCTGACTGGGGCAATGAGCAGTTCTTC.

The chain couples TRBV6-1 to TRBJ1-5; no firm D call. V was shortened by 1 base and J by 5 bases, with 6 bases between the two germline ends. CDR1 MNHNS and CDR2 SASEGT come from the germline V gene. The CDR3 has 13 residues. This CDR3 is CASSEGRYQPQHF. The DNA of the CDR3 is TGTGCCAGCAGTGAAGGCCGATATCAGCCCCAGCATTTT.

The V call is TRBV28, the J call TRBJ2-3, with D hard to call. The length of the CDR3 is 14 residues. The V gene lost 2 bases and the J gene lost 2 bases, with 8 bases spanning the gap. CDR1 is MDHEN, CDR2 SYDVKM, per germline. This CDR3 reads CASSLASYTDTQYF. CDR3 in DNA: TGTGCCAGCAGTTTAGCCTCTTACACAGATACGCAGTATTTT.

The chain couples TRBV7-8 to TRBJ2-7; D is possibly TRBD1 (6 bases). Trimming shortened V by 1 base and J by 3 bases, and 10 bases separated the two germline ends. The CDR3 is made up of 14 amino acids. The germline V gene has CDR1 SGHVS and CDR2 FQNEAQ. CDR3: CASSLGKDSYEQYF. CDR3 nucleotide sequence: TGTGCCAGCAGCTTAGGCAAGGACAGCTACGAGCAGTACTTC.

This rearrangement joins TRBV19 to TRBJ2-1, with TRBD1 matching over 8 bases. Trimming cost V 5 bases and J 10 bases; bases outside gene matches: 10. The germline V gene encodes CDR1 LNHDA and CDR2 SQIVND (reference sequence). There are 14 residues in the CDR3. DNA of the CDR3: TGTGCCAGTAGTGTCAGGGGGCGCATAGCCGAGCAGTTCTTC. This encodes CASSVRGRIAEQFF.

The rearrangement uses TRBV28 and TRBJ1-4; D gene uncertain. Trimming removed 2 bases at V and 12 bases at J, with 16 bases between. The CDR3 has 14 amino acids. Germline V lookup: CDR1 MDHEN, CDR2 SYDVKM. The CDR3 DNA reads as TGTGCCAGCAGTTTACCCCTCTCTGCTGCGGAACTGTTTTTT. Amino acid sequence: CASSLPLSAAELFF.

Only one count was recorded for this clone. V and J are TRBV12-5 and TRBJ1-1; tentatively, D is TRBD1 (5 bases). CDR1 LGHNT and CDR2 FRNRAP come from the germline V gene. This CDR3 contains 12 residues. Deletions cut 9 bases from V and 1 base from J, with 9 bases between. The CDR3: CASRVGNTEAFF. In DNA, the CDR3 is TGTGCTAGCAGGGTGGGGAACACTGAAGCTTTCTTT.

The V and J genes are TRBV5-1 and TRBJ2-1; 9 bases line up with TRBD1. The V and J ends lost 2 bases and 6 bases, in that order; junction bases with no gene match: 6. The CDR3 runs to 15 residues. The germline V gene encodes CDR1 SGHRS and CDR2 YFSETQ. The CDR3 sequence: CASSLTGTGTNEQFF. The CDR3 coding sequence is TGCGCCAGCAGCTTAACCGGGACAGGGACCAATGAGCAGTTCTTC.

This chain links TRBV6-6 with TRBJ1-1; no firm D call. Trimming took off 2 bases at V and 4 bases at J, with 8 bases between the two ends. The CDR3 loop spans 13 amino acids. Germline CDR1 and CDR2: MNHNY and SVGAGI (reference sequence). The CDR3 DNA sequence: TGTGCCAGCAGTTACAGGGAGGCCACTGAAGCTTTCTTT. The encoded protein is CASSYREATEAFF.

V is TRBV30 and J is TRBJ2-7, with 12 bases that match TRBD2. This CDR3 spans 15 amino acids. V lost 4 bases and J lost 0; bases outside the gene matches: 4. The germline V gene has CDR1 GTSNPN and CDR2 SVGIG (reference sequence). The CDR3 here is CAWKPGLAGSYEQYF. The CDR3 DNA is TGTGCCTGGAAACCGGGACTAGCGGGCTCCTACGAGCAGTACTTC.

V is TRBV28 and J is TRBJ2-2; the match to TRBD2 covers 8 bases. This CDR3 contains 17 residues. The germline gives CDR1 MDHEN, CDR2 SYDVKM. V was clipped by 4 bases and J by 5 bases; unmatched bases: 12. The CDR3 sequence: CASSSQREWVKTGELFF. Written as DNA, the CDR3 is TGTGCCAGCAGTTCGCAGCGGGAGTGGGTCAAAACCGGGGAGCTGTTTTTT.